A single sample is the source of the 20 T cell receptor beta chains below, sequenced in a study of blood T cells in healthy people across ages. Sample-barcoded 5' priming and a J-beta primer mix drove a second PCR of roughly 7 to 11 cycles. TCRdb processed the 5' RACE reads anew with MiXCR; each CDR3 protein has one entry. The sample includes about a million distinct CDR3 sequences, roughly half seen only once; the top ten take 20% to 25%. The source material was blood. All receptors come from a woman aged 55 to 70 in good health.

This clonotype has just a few counts. The V and J genes are TRBV7-9 and TRBJ2-7; D ambiguous. The CDR3 covers 11 residues. Germline values: CDR1 SEHNR, CDR2 FQNEAQ (reference sequence). V lost 1 base and J 10 bases, leaving 8 bases between the germline ends. The CDR3 sequence is CASSLETAQYF. For the CDR3, the DNA is TGTGCCAGCAGCTTAGAGACGGCCCAGTACTTC.

V and J are TRBV20-1 and TRBJ2-1; either TRBD1 or TRBD2 may fit D (6 bases each). Germline V gives CDR1 DFQATT, CDR2 SNEGSKA (reference sequence). The length of the CDR3 is 14 residues. V gave up 5 bases and J gave up 6 bases, with 17 bases separating them. This CDR3 reads CSALREAGVNEQFF. CDR3 nucleotide sequence: TGCAGTGCTCTCAGGGAGGCAGGGGTCAATGAGCAGTTCTTC.

The V gene is TRBV5-1, the J gene TRBJ2-4, with D maybe TRBD2 (6 bases). This CDR3 contains 14 residues. The germline V and J ends were trimmed by 3 bases and 6 bases, with 13 bases remaining between them. Looked up from germline, CDR1 is SGHRS and CDR2 is YFSETQ. This CDR3 is CASSSMGGGNIQYF. The DNA of the CDR3 is TGCGCCAGCAGCTCCATGGGGGGTGGAAACATTCAGTACTTC.

The CDR3: CASSYGSFNSPLHF. The DNA of the CDR3 is TGTGCCAGCAGTTACGGCAGCTTCAATTCACCCCTCCACTTT. The genes are TRBV6-2 or TRBV6-3 and TRBJ1-6; D gene uncertain. This CDR3 has 14 amino acids. Trimming cost V 2 bases and J 7 bases, with 9 bases left between them. Per the germline V gene, CDR1 is MNHEY and CDR2 is SVGEGT.

This clonotype has only a few counts. The chain recombines TRBV20-1 with TRBJ2-7; the D gene could be TRBD1 or TRBD2 (5 bases each). The germline V gene has CDR1 DFQATT and CDR2 SNEGSKA (reference sequence). The CDR3 is 13 residues long. With 6 bases removed from V and 4 bases from J, the gap between germline ends came to 16 bases. The CDR3 loop reads CSANGGTSYEQYF. The CDR3 nucleotides are TGCAGTGCCAACGGTGGGACCTCATACGAGCAGTACTTC.

This clonotype was counted only a few times. The J gene is TRBJ2-7, the V gene TRBV28, with TRBD1 matching over 10 bases. Germline CDR1 and CDR2: MDHEN and SYDVKM. CDR3 length: 13 amino acids. V lost 6 bases, J lost 3 bases, and 2 bases stayed unmatched. The CDR3: CASRTGGGYEQYF. As DNA, the CDR3 is TGTGCCAGCAGGACAGGGGGCGGCTACGAGCAGTACTTC.

This chain links TRBV7-9 with TRBJ2-7, with unresolved D. The CDR3 sequence is 16 residues long. V shed 1 base and J shed 0 bases, with 13 bases lying between them. From germline, CDR1 is SEHNR and CDR2 FQNEAQ (reference sequence). The CDR3 DNA is TGTGCCAGCAGCTTAGGAGGTGGCGTGGCCTCCTACGAGCAGTACTTC. This gives the protein CASSLGGGVASYEQYF.

The V and J genes are TRBV20-1 and TRBJ2-3, with 8 bases matching TRBD2. Germline trimming cut 4 bases from V and 0 bases from J; bases unmatched to any gene: 9. Germline V CDR1 and CDR2: DFQATT, SNEGSKA (reference sequence). This CDR3 comprises 16 residues. CDR3 region: CSATGLAGKSTDTQYF. CDR3 DNA: TGCAGTGCTACCGGCTTAGCGGGGAAAAGCACAGATACGCAGTATTTT.

The rearrangement links TRBV29-1 to TRBJ2-1; D is unclear. CDR3 length: 14 amino acids. V lost 7 bases and J 7 bases, leaving 20 bases between the germline ends. Germline V lookup: CDR1 SQVTM, CDR2 ANQGSEA. CDR3 bases: TGCAGCGCCTCCCGCCCCAATCAAGGGAATGAGCAGTTCTTC. Its translation is CSASRPNQGNEQFF.

This clonotype has just one count. The chain employs TRBV4-1 and TRBJ2-1; D is possibly TRBD2 (5 bases). CDR1 is MGHRA and CDR2 is YSYEKL in the germline V gene. The CDR3 has 17 amino acids. Deletions cut 1 base from V and 0 bases from J, with 13 bases between. The CDR3 spells CASSQGERSSSYNEQFF. The CDR3 coding sequence is TGCGCCAGCAGCCAAGGGGAGAGGTCAAGCTCCTACAATGAGCAGTTCTTC.

This clonotype appeared a few times. V usage is TRBV5-1 and J usage is TRBJ2-7, with TRBD2 identical over 7 bases. The CDR3 sequence is 16 residues long. After removal of 2 bases from V and 1 base from J, the junction contained 9 bases not matched to a gene. Germline CDR1 reads SGHRS; CDR2 reads YFSETQ. CDR3 in DNA: TGCGCCAGCAGCTTAACGGGCGGGAGTGTTTCCTACGAGCAGTACTTC. Its protein product is CASSLTGGSVSYEQYF.

J is TRBJ1-5 and V is TRBV7-2, with unresolved D. Germline CDR1 and CDR2: SGHTA and FQGNSA. CDR3 length: 15 amino acids. V was trimmed by 3 bases and J by 2 bases, leaving 11 bases between them. CDR3 nucleotide sequence: TGTGCCAGCAGCTTTGCCCCGAGCGGCAATCAGCCCCAGCATTTT. The encoded protein is CASSFAPSGNQPQHF. The variable domain in full, with the rest retrieved from reference TRBV7-2 and TRBJ1-5, is GAGVSQSPSNKVTEKGKDVELRCDPISGHTALYWYRQSLGQGLEFLIYFQGNSAPDKSGLPSDRFSAERTGGSVSTLTIQRTQQEDSAVYLCASSFAPSGNQPQHFGDGTRLSIL.

The genes are TRBV20-1 and TRBJ1-4; a weak D match, TRBD1 (5 bases). V lost 3 bases to trimming and J lost 13 bases, with 15 bases between them. The CDR3 is 12 amino acids. Per germline, CDR1 DFQATT and CDR2 SNEGSKA (reference sequence). The CDR3 sequence is CSASPRATGLFF. The DNA of the CDR3 is TGCAGTGCTAGCCCCAGGGCTACAGGACTGTTTTTT.

This clonotype was detected a few times. At one of its ends the junction is not consistent with the germline gene, which may arise from a read error. The V gene is TRBV20-1, the J gene TRBJ2-3, with a tentative D call TRBD2 (6 bases). From germline, CDR1 is DFQATT and CDR2 SNEGSKA (reference sequence). The CDR3 consists of 13 residues. CDR3 region: CSATLTSTDTQYF. The CDR3, as DNA: TGCAGTGCTACACTCACTAGCACGGATACGCAGTATTTT.

This clonotype appeared a few times. In DNA form, the CDR3 reads TGTGCCAGCAGCGTTGAGCGGGGAGGTTACAATGAGCAGTTCTTC. Residues: CASSVERGGYNEQFF. The J gene is TRBJ2-1, the V gene TRBV9; TRBD2 matches 7 bases. V shed 2 bases, J shed 4 bases, and the junction held 6 bases outside the gene matches. The CDR3 is made up of 15 amino acids. In germline, CDR1 is SGDLS, CDR2 YYNGEE.

This clonotype was detected once. The rearrangement links TRBV4-3 to TRBJ2-5; D not certain. Near its end, the DNA agrees better with TRBJ2-7, so the J call may be wrong. The CDR3 has 13 amino acids. Germline CDR1 reads LGHNA; CDR2 reads YSLEER. The CDR3 DNA reads as TGCGCCAGCAGCCGCCAAAGGGATCGCGAGCAGTACTTC. It is translated as CASSRQRDREQYF.

This clonotype was found a few times. This chain connects TRBV7-2 to TRBJ2-7; D may be TRBD1 (5 bases). CDR3 length: 14 amino acids. The germline gives CDR1 SGHTA, CDR2 FQGNSA. Trimming removed 1 base at V and 3 bases at J, with 10 bases between. The CDR3 loop is CASSLVDKGYEQYF. DNA of the CDR3: TGTGCCAGCAGCTTAGTGGACAAGGGCTACGAGCAGTACTTC.

This chain joins TRBV18 and TRBJ2-3; TRBD1 aligns across 7 bases. J was trimmed by 2 bases and V by 1 base; bases with no gene match: 6. CDR1 and CDR2 from the germline V gene are KGHSH and LQKENI. The CDR3 is 16 amino acids. CDR3 sequence reads: CASSPLGQANTDTQYF. CDR3 nucleotides: TGTGCCAGCTCACCACTCGGACAGGCCAACACAGATACGCAGTATTTT. Looking up the rest from reference TRBV18 and TRBJ2-3 gives the full variable domain: NAGVMQNPRHLVRRRGQEARLRCSPMKGHSHVYWYRQLPEEGLKFMVYLQKENIIDESGMPKERFSAEFPKEGPSILRIQQVVRGDSAAYFCASSPLGQANTDTQYFGPGTRLTVL.

Written as DNA, the CDR3 is TGCAGTGCCCGAAGCCCGAACACTGAAGCTTTCTTT. Translating it yields CSARSPNTEAFF. The V and J genes are TRBV20-1 and TRBJ1-1; D unresolved. Trimming cost V 6 bases and J 1 base, with 9 bases left between them. CDR1 and CDR2 (germline): DFQATT, SNEGSKA (reference sequence). This CDR3 region has 12 residues.

In this sample, this clonotype turned up many times. V usage is TRBV3-1 and J usage is TRBJ2-3; D unclear. Looked up from germline, CDR1 is LGHDT and CDR2 is YNNKEL (reference sequence). The V gene lost 7 bases and the J gene lost 2 bases, with 13 bases spanning the gap. The CDR3 loop spans 14 amino acids. The CDR3, as DNA: TGTGCCAGCACCCCAGCGACCAACACAGATACGCAGTATTTT. Its protein is CASTPATNTDTQYF.